This record looks at one T cell receptor beta chain sequence and its context. The antigen it recognizes is unknown. There are no base qualities to consult, and no much larger clone falls within one base. Patients with a history of autoimmune disease or receiving systemic immunosuppression were excluded from the trial. Peripheral blood for TCR sequencing was drawn from every dose cohort at baseline, at cycle 4 day 1 and at cycle 7 day 1. Samples were obtained from an open-label, multicenter, first-in-human phase I dose-escalation trial of ivuxolimab. Adults with locally advanced or metastatic melanoma, renal cell, hepatocellular, or head and neck squamous cell carcinoma were enrolled in the trial. Before TCR sequencing, CD4+ and CD8+ T cells were separately sorted from peripheral blood. The sample belongs to a study of OX40 agonist ivuxolimab in advanced cancers. Study-wide context: The costimulatory receptor OX40 (CD134) was targeted by ivuxolimab, a fully human IgG2 agonistic monoclonal antibody. Intravenous ivuxolimab was administered to patients every 2 weeks at six dose levels: 0.01, 0.1, 0.3, 1.5, 3 and 10 mg/kg. Of the roughly 51 patients in dose escalation, about 19 had hepatocellular carcinoma, approximately 15 had melanoma, 9 had renal cell carcinoma and 9 had head and neck cancer. In the dose-escalation cohort, roughly 82% of patients were male, and the mean age was approximately 60 years with a range of 23 to 79. Patients were allowed to have had prior anti-PD-1, anti-PD-L1 or anti-CTLA-4 therapy, and more than 35% of the dose-escalation patients had been treated with checkpoint inhibitors. Partial responses were achieved by three dose-escalation patients, of whom one had hepatocellular carcinoma and two had cutaneous melanoma. Peripheral TCRbeta sequencing aimed to test whether ivuxolimab altered TCR sequence diversity and caused clonal T-cell expansion. The paper reports the monotherapy dose-escalation portion (N of about 51 patients) of the phase I ivuxolimab trial. Overall study results and their limits: In partial responders in the 0.1-3.0 mg/kg groups, normalized peripheral clonal expansion was found to be among the lowest, especially among CD8+ T cells. On average, CD8+ T cells showed more expanded clones than CD4+ T cells after ivuxolimab. At doses of 0.1 to 3.0 mg/kg, clonal expansion of both CD4+ and CD8+ blood T cells was observed from baseline to week 6. Low levels of normalized T-cell clonal expansion were also seen in some patients who did not respond. Which antigens the clonally expanded peripheral T cells were specific for was not determined.

Genomic DNA was isolated from the sorted cells so that the TCRbeta CDR3 region could be sequenced. TCRbeta CDR3 regions were sequenced using the immunoSEQ Assay. Held by TCRdb, this immuneACCESS table contains in-frame sequences only and omits some clones. Under half of the omission traces to an unresolved V gene where checked; the cause of the rest is unknown. For this sample the table gives some 59,000 clones, of which about 80% were detected only once. Of the sample, under 4.5% falls within the top ten clones. The sequence was collected from an adult with an advanced solid tumor such as melanoma, head and neck, liver or kidney cancer. The sample consisted of CD4+ or CD8+ T cells sorted from blood, taken in a trial of the OX40 agonist ivuxolimab.

CDR3 reads: CASSLRGATTQAFF. Read as DNA, the sequence is TGTGCCAGCAGTTTACGAGGGGCTACCACCCAAGCTTTCTTT. The chain employs TRBV27 and TRBJ1-1, with a tentative D gene TRBD1 over 5 matching bases. From a lookup of the germline V gene (reference sequence), CDR1 and CDR2 are MNHEY and SMNVEV. The CDR3 sequence holds 14 residues, the cysteine and phenylalanine included. Of the read, only the CDR3 DNA is kept; its 42 bases are in frame from base 1. V is pared back by 2 bases and J by 9 bases, with 16 bases lying between the germline termini.